The 22 T cell receptor beta chains below come from one sample, sequenced in a study of blood T cell repertoires in COVID-19. Libraries were prepared by immunoSEQ multiplex PCR; TCRdb keeps only in-frame clonotypes and omits some of them. The sample includes under 30,000 clones, 60% to 80% of them seen just once. Sequences were obtained from peripheral blood. The receptors stem from a woman between 70 and 85 years old with acute or convalescent COVID-19.

This clone was recorded at least ten times. The chain joins TRBV27 to TRBJ2-2, with unresolved D. The CDR3 contains 15 residues. V lost 2 bases, J lost 5 bases, and 12 bases lay in between. Germline assignment: CDR1 MNHEY and CDR2 SMNVEV (reference sequence). The CDR3 DNA reads TGTGCCAGCAGTTTAGTAGGCCCCGGGACCGGGGAGCTGTTTTTT. Translation gives CASSLVGPGTGELFF.

The chain carries TRBV2 and TRBJ1-3; 9 bases agree with TRBD1. Per germline, CDR1 SNHLY and CDR2 FYNNEI. CDR3 size: 17 residues. The junction had 8 bases not matched to a gene; V was cut back by 5 bases and J by 0 bases. The CDR3 DNA follows: TGTGCCAGCAGTAAAGGGGGACAGGGAAGCTCTGGAAACACCATATATTTT. As protein: CASSKGGQGSSGNTIYF.

The chain has TRBV9 and TRBJ2-7; the D gene is possibly TRBD1 (5 bases). Trimming stripped 7 bases from V and 10 bases from J, with 15 bases between. Looked up from germline, CDR1 is SGDLS and CDR2 is YYNGEE. The CDR3 totals 11 residues. CDR3 nucleotide sequence: TGTGCCAGCGGAAAACCCCAGGGACAGTACTTC. Its protein is CASGKPQGQYF. Complete variable domain (other parts from reference TRBV9 and TRBJ2-7): DSGVTQTPKHLITATGQRVTLRCSPRSGDLSVYWYQQSLDQGLQFLIQYYNGEERAKGNILERFSAQQFPDLHSELNLSSLELGDSALYFCASGKPQGQYFGPGTRLTVT.

As for this clone: One end of the junction varies from germline; a read error may be responsible. The chain uses TRBV6-5 and TRBJ1-5; perhaps TRBD1 as D (5 bases). The length of the CDR3 is 13 residues. The germline gives CDR1 MNHEY, CDR2 SVGAGI. CDR3 region: CASMYWGNQLQHF. The CDR3 DNA is TGTGCCAGCATGTACTGGGGCAATCAGCTCCAGCATTTT.

This sequence joins TRBV7-2 and TRBJ2-7, with TRBD1 matching 9 bases. Germline lookup yields CDR1 SGHTA and CDR2 FQGNSA. V gave up 6 bases and J gave up 3 bases; unmatched junction bases: 9. This CDR3 is 15 amino acids long. Here the CDR3 reads CASRFDRGRSYEQYF. CDR3 DNA sequence: TGTGCCAGCAGGTTCGACAGGGGGAGAAGCTACGAGCAGTACTTC. The full variable domain, completed using reference TRBV7-2 and TRBJ2-7, is GAGVSQSPSNKVTEKGKDVELRCDPISGHTALYWYRQSLGQGLEFLIYFQGNSAPDKSGLPSDRFSAERTGGSVSTLTIQRTQQEDSAVYLCASRFDRGRSYEQYFGPGTRLTVT.

This chain joins TRBV7-2 and TRBJ1-2, with TRBD1 matching 11 bases. This CDR3 is 14 amino acids long. Germline-derived CDR1 and CDR2 are SGHTA and FQGNSA. V trimming: 4 bases; J trimming: 5 bases; junction bases outside the gene matches: 3. CDR3 in DNA: TGTGCCAGCAGCTATGGGACAGGGGGTTATGGCTACACCTTC. Encoded protein: CASSYGTGGYGYTF.

The V call is TRBV5-1, the J call TRBJ2-7, with TRBD1 as a possible D gene (6 bases). V lost 4 bases and J lost 3, with 17 bases in between. Germline V gene sequence: CDR1 SGHRS, CDR2 YFSETQ. This CDR3 spans 15 amino acids. CDR3 amino acids: CASSLPTGSLYEQYF. The CDR3 bases are TGCGCCAGCAGCCTCCCGACAGGATCGCTCTACGAGCAGTACTTC.

The chain uses TRBV19 and TRBJ1-1; no clear D. Germline V gene sequence: CDR1 LNHDA, CDR2 SQIVND (reference sequence). This CDR3 is 14 amino acids long. The ends were cut back, 3 bases at V and 4 bases at J, with 12 bases in the middle. The CDR3 reads CASSIMAESTEAFF. The CDR3 coding sequence is TGTGCCAGTAGTATTATGGCAGAAAGCACTGAAGCTTTCTTT.

The genes are TRBV15 and TRBJ2-7; 9 bases fit TRBD1. Germline CDR1 LNHNV, CDR2 YYDKDF (reference sequence). V gave up 3 bases and J gave up 3 bases; unmatched junction bases: 3. This CDR3 is 14 amino acids long. The CDR3 nucleotides are TGTGCCACCAGCAGGACAGGGGGGAACTACGAGCAGTACTTC. This translates into CATSRTGGNYEQYF.

The chain combines TRBV24-1 with TRBJ1-2; D perhaps matches TRBD1 (5 bases). Per the germline V gene, CDR1 is KGHDR and CDR2 is SFDVKD. This CDR3 has 15 residues. V was shortened by 3 bases and J by 5 bases, with 15 bases between the two germline ends. In DNA, the CDR3 is TGTGCCACCAGTGATGGGGACTCAAAATGGTATGGCTACACCTTC. The encoded protein is CATSDGDSKWYGYTF.

This chain joins TRBV30 and TRBJ2-2, with TRBD1 identical over 11 bases. V was pared by 8 bases and J by 6 bases, with 8 bases of the junction left unmatched. The CDR3 consists of 14 residues. Per germline, CDR1 GTSNPN and CDR2 SVGIG (reference sequence). The CDR3 here is CAAKRDRGSGELFF. For the CDR3, the DNA is TGTGCCGCCAAACGGGACAGGGGGTCCGGGGAGCTGTTTTTT.

The chain couples TRBV7-2 to TRBJ2-5; TRBD2 agrees at 10 bases. This CDR3 has 14 residues. The V segment lost 5 bases and the J segment 5 bases; nucleotides outside the gene matches: 5. From germline, CDR1 is SGHTA and CDR2 FQGNSA. CDR3 amino acids: CASSPSGSRETQYF. CDR3 nucleotide sequence: TGTGCCAGCAGCCCTAGCGGGAGTCGCGAGACCCAGTACTTC.

This chain links TRBV7-9 with TRBJ2-7; TRBD1 agrees at 10 bases. Germline lookup yields CDR1 SEHNR and CDR2 FQNEAQ (reference sequence). V was pared by 4 bases and J by 0 bases, with 9 bases of the junction left unmatched. The CDR3 has 17 amino acids. The CDR3 coding sequence is TGTGCCAGCAGCTCTTACCCGGGACAGGGGAGCTCCTACGAGCAGTACTTC. Its translation is CASSSYPGQGSSYEQYF.

The chain's CDR3 is CASSIANLARQPEGNYGYTF. CDR3 coding DNA: TGTGCCAGTAGTATTGCCAACCTTGCCCGACAGCCCGAAGGAAACTATGGCTACACCTTC. This chain links TRBV19 with TRBJ1-2, with D possibly being TRBD1 (5 bases). Trimming took 3 bases from V and 2 from J, leaving 28 bases between them. The germline gives CDR1 LNHDA, CDR2 SQIVND (reference sequence). The CDR3 is made up of 20 amino acids.

This chain joins TRBV19 and TRBJ1-1; 9 positions match TRBD1. This CDR3 contains 14 residues. The ends lost 5 bases at V and 2 bases at J; junction bases unmatched: 3. CDR1 is LNHDA and CDR2 is SQIVND in the germline V gene (reference sequence). The CDR3 DNA reads as TGTGCCAGTAGTCGACAGGGGGTTAACACTGAAGCTTTCTTT. Residues: CASSRQGVNTEAFF.

Only a few counts were recorded for this clone. The V call is TRBV7-3, the J call TRBJ2-3; 13 bases line up with TRBD2. This CDR3 comprises 17 residues. With 2 bases clipped from V and 2 bases from J, the junction kept 4 bases outside the gene matches. Germline V CDR1 and CDR2: SGHTA, FQGTGA. This CDR3 reads CASSLGGTSGITDTQYF. The CDR3 DNA reads as TGTGCCAGCAGCTTAGGTGGGACTAGCGGGATCACAGATACGCAGTATTTT.

The V and J genes are TRBV5-4 and TRBJ2-1; 12 bases are shared with TRBD1. There are 15 residues in the CDR3. Germline trimming cut 4 bases from V and 12 bases from J; bases unmatched to any gene: 11. Germline V CDR1 and CDR2: SGHNT, YYREEE (reference sequence). This chain's CDR3 is CASSPSGTGGRGQFF. In DNA form, the CDR3 reads TGTGCCAGCAGCCCTTCCGGGACAGGGGGCCGCGGGCAGTTCTTC.

V is TRBV15 and J is TRBJ1-5; D is possibly TRBD1 (6 bases). CDR1 and CDR2 from the germline V gene are LNHNV and YYDKDF (reference sequence). The CDR3 totals 15 residues. The ends were cut back, 2 bases at V and 2 bases at J, with 10 bases in the middle. The DNA of the CDR3 is TGTGCCACCAGCAGAACTAGGACAGGCAATCAGCCCCAGCATTTT. Translation gives CATSRTRTGNQPQHF.

The chain carries TRBV28 and TRBJ2-3, with TRBD2 identical over 11 bases. CDR1 is MDHEN, CDR2 SYDVKM, per germline. This CDR3 has 17 amino acids. Germline trimming cut 5 bases from V and 4 bases from J; bases unmatched to any gene: 11. DNA of the CDR3: TGTGCCAGCAGTCAACCGACTAGCGGGGCAACGGCAGATACGCAGTATTTT. Its translation: CASSQPTSGATADTQYF.

The rearrangement joins TRBV9 to TRBJ2-1; 7 bases are a match to TRBD2. Unmatched junction bases numbered 11, after V lost 4 bases and J lost 10 bases. The CDR3 is 14 residues long. Looked up from germline, CDR1 is SGDLS and CDR2 is YYNGEE. The CDR3 here is CASSPAGLAVEQFF. Here the CDR3 DNA reads TGTGCCAGCAGCCCAGCGGGCCTAGCGGTAGAGCAGTTCTTC.

This chain uses TRBV2 with TRBJ2-1; TRBD2 aligns across 11 bases. This CDR3 contains 13 residues. The trim removed 6 bases at V and 9 bases at J, leaving 4 bases unmatched. Looked up from germline, CDR1 is SNHLY and CDR2 is FYNNEI. The CDR3 sequence: CASRVGTSGEQFF. In DNA, the CDR3 is TGTGCCAGCAGGGTCGGGACTAGCGGTGAGCAGTTCTTC.

CDR3 sequence: CASSHGGRGDTQYF. The CDR3 DNA reads as TGCGCCAGCAGCCACGGCGGGAGGGGAGATACGCAGTATTTT. The chain recombines TRBV4-1 with TRBJ2-3, with 9 bases that match TRBD2. The germline gives CDR1 MGHRA, CDR2 YSYEKL. The CDR3 contains 14 residues. V was clipped by 3 bases and J by 5 bases; unmatched bases: 3.